A single TCR beta chain is shown here with its context. Its target is unknown. Alongside CTLA-4 blockade with ipilimumab, patients with chemo-refractory metastatic non-small-cell lung cancer received focal radiation. The record originates from a study of radiotherapy plus CTLA-4 blockade in lung cancer. Overall study: Patients showed objective responses in 15% to 20% of cases, and disease control was achieved by over 25%.

Sequenced by immunoSEQ multiplex PCR; TCRdb stores in-frame clones only, minus some. The table records around 100,000 clones, 81% of them present only once. V trimming: 0 bases; J trimming: 4 bases; junction bases outside the gene matches: 7. Germline lookup yields CDR1 SGDLS and CDR2 YYNGEE. The CDR3 contains 17 residues. General study points: In blood, TCR clones derived from the tumor expanded after radiotherapy plus ipilimumab. Response was reportedly best predicted by early blood T cell clone dynamics, with interferon-beta.

The TCR originated in a human donor with non-small cell lung cancer that progressed on radiotherapy plus ipilimumab. Some clones in this sample may be carry-over from other donors' samples. This material consisted of peripheral blood, taken from a patient treated with radiotherapy plus ipilimumab. The chain is built from TRBV9 and TRBJ1-4, with 9 bases lining up with TRBD1. The CDR3 DNA reads as TGTGCCAGCAGCGTAGCTACGGGGGGACAGGGTAATGAAAAACTGTTTTTT. This codes for CASSVATGGQGNEKLFF.